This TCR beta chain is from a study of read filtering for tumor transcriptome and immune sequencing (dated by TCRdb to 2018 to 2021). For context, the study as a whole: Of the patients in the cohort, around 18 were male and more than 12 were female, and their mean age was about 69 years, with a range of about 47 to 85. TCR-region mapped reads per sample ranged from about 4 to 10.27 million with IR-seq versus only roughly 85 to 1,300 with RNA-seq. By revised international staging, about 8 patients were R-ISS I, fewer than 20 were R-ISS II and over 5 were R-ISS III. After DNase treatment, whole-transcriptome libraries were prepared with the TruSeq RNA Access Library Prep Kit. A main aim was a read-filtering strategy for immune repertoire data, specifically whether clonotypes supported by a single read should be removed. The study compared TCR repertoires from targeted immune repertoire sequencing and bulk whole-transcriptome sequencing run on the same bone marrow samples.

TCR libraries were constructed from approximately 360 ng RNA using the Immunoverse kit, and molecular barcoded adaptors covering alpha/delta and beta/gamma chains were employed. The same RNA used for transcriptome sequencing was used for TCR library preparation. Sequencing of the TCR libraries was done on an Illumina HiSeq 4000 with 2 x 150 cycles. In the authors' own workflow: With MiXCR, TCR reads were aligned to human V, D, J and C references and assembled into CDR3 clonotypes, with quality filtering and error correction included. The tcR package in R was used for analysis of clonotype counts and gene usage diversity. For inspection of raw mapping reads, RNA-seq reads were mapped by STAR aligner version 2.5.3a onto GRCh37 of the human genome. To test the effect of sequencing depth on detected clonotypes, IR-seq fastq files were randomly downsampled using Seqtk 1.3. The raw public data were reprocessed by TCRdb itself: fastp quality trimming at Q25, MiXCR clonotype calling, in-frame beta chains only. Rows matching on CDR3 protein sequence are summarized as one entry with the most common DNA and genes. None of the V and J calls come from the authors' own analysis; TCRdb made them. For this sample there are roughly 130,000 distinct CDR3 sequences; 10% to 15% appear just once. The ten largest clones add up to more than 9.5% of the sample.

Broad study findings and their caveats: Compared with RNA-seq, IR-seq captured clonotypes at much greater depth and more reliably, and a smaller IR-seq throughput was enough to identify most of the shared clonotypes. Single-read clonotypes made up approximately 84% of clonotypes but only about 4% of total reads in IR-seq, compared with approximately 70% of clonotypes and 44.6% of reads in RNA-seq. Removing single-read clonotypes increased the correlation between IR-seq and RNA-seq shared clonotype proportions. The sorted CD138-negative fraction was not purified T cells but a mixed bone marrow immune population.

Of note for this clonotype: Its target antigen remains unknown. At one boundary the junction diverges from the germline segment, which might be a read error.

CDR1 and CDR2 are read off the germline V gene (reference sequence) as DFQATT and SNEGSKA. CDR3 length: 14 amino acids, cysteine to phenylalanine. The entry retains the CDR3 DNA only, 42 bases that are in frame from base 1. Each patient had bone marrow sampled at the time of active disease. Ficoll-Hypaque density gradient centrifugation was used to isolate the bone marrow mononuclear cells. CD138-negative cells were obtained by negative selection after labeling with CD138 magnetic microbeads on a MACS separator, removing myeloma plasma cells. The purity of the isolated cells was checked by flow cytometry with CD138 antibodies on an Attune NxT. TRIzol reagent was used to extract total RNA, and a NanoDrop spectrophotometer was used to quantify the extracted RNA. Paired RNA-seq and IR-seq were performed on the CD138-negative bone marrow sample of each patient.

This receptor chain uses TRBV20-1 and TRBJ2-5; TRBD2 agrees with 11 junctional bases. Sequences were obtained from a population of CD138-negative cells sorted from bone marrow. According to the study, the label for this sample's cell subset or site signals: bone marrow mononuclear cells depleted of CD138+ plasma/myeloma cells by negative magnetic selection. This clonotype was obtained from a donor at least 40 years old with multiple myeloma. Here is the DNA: TGCAGTGCTAGAGTTACTAGCGGGGGTGAGACCCAGCACTTC. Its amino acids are CSARVTSGGETQHF.